This passage covers 19 T cell receptor beta chains from one sample sequenced in a study of shared clonotypes between healthy human individuals (dated by TCRdb to between 2020 and 2021). Libraries came from the immunoSEQ multiplex PCR assay. Not all clones reach the TCRdb copy of this immuneACCESS table, which keeps in-frame sequences only. Checked studies attribute under half of the gap to unresolved V genes and leave the rest unexplained. The sample table holds 2 million to 2.5 million clones, of which around 92% were seen once. The ten largest clones capture approximately 0.41% of the sample. The sample consisted of naive CD4+ T cells from PBMCs. The sample's cell subset or site label, decoded: CD45RA+ positively selected. These receptors were obtained from a young man in good health. Some clones in this sample may be carry-over from other donors' samples.

V and J are TRBV4-3 and TRBJ2-1; 8 bases fit TRBD2. With 2 bases clipped from V and 6 bases from J, the junction kept 3 bases outside the gene matches. The CDR3 length is 14 residues. Germline CDR1 reads LGHNA; CDR2 reads YSLEER. CDR3 coding DNA: TGCGCCAGCAGCCAACTAGCGGGTATCAATGAGCAGTTCTTC. Its protein is CASSQLAGINEQFF.

This chain connects TRBV7-3 to TRBJ2-5; 9 bases match TRBD2. The CDR3 has 16 residues. J gave up 2 bases and V 2 bases, and 6 bases lay outside the gene matches. Germline V gene sequence: CDR1 SGHTA, CDR2 FQGTGA. In nucleotides, the CDR3 is TGTGCCAGCAGCTTAGAGCCCCTAGCGGGGCAAGAGACCCAGTACTTC. Translating gives CASSLEPLAGQETQYF.

Remarks on this clone: Within the sample, other DNA sequences also encode this same CDR3. The chain's CDR3 is CASSLFPGGYTF. CDR3 coding DNA: TGTGCCAGCAGTTTATTCCCGGGTGGCTACACCTTC. The chain combines TRBV28 with TRBJ1-2; no firm D call. This CDR3 is built from 12 residues. Per germline, CDR1 MDHEN and CDR2 SYDVKM. V lost 1 base to trimming and J lost 7 bases, with 7 bases between them.

This rearrangement joins TRBV2 to TRBJ1-3; 8 bases are a match to TRBD1. Unmatched junction bases numbered 7, after V lost 5 bases and J lost 4 bases. There are 15 residues in the CDR3. CDR1 and CDR2 (germline): SNHLY, FYNNEI. This chain's CDR3 is CASSRDRGGGNTIYF. CDR3 nucleotide sequence: TGTGCCAGCAGTCGAGACAGGGGAGGAGGAAACACCATATATTTT. The full variable domain, its missing parts supplied by reference TRBV2 and TRBJ1-3, is EPEVTQTPSHQVTQMGQEVILRCVPISNHLYFYWYRQILGQKVEFLVSFYNNEISEKSEIFDDQFSVERPDGSNFTLKIRSTKLEDSAMYFCASSRDRGGGNTIYFGEGSWLTVV.

The chain recombines TRBV28 with TRBJ1-5; D possibly corresponds to TRBD1 (5 bases). This CDR3 is built from 15 residues. With 6 bases removed from V and 5 bases from J, the gap between germline ends came to 17 bases. Germline CDR1 and CDR2: MDHEN and SYDVKM. The DNA for the CDR3 is TGTGCCAGCAGGCCGCCTGGGGACGGAGATCAGCCCCAGCATTTT. Protein sequence: CASRPPGDGDQPQHF.

The chain recombines TRBV28 with TRBJ1-5, with D possibly TRBD1 on 5 matching bases. Germline V lookup: CDR1 MDHEN, CDR2 SYDVKM. The CDR3 is 16 residues long. The germline V and J ends were trimmed by 3 bases and 5 bases, with 17 bases remaining between them. The CDR3 here is CASSLARQLIYQPQHF. The CDR3 DNA follows: TGTGCCAGCAGTTTGGCGAGACAGCTTATCTATCAGCCCCAGCATTTT. Full variable domain (outside the CDR3, taken from reference TRBV28 and TRBJ1-5): DVKVTQSSRYLVKRTGEKVFLECVQDMDHENMFWYRQDPGLGLRLIYFSYDVKMKEKGDIPEGYSVSREKKERFSLILESASTNQTSMYLCASSLARQLIYQPQHFGDGTRLSIL.

V and J are TRBV7-9 and TRBJ2-1, with TRBD2 matching over 8 bases. This CDR3 comprises 13 residues. V was clipped by 4 bases and J by 8 bases; unmatched bases: 4. Germline loops: CDR1 SEHNR, CDR2 FQNEAQ (reference sequence). The CDR3 loop is CASSWSSGDEQFF. Written as DNA, the CDR3 is TGTGCCAGCAGCTGGAGTAGCGGGGATGAGCAGTTCTTC.

In regard to this clone: Other DNA sequences in the sample encode the same CDR3. The genes are TRBV7-3 and TRBJ2-2, with 13 nucleotides matching TRBD2. V shed 5 bases, J shed 5 bases, and the junction held 2 bases outside the gene matches. Germline V gene lookup returns CDR1 SGHTA and CDR2 FQGTGA. The length of the CDR3 is 15 residues. This CDR3 is CASSPGLAGTGELFF. CDR3 DNA: TGTGCCAGCAGCCCGGGACTAGCGGGGACCGGGGAGCTGTTTTTT. The full variable domain, with the rest looked up from reference TRBV7-3 and TRBJ2-2, is GAGVSQTPSNKVTEKGKYVELRCDPISGHTALYWYRQSLGQGPEFLIYFQGTGAADDSGLPNDRFFAVRPEGSVSTLKIQRTERGDSAVYLCASSPGLAGTGELFFGEGSRLTVL.

The chain carries TRBV5-6 and TRBJ2-7, with 8 bases lining up with TRBD1. Trimming took 0 bases from V and 0 from J; bases not matched to a gene: 2. Looked up from germline, CDR1 is SGHDT and CDR2 is YYEEEE. The CDR3 extends over 15 amino acids. CDR3 bases: TGTGCCAGCAGCTTGGCCGACAGGGGCTCCTACGAGCAGTACTTC. It codes for CASSLADRGSYEQYF.

This chain connects TRBV5-1 to TRBJ1-4, with D hard to call. This CDR3 is built from 13 residues. CDR1 is SGHRS, CDR2 YFSETQ, per germline. V lost 4 bases and J 4 bases, leaving 8 bases between the germline ends. The CDR3 sequence: CASSRTRNEKLFF. CDR3 sequence (DNA): TGCGCCAGCAGCCGGACCCGTAATGAAAAACTGTTTTTT.

The chain couples TRBV7-9 to TRBJ1-2, with D possibly TRBD1 on 6 matching bases. The germline gives CDR1 SEHNR, CDR2 FQNEAQ (reference sequence). The CDR3 is made up of 12 amino acids. With 10 bases removed from V and 7 bases from J, the gap between germline ends came to 16 bases. The CDR3 protein is CATKAGGPGYTF. CDR3 DNA: TGTGCCACCAAGGCTGGGGGGCCTGGCTACACCTTC.

The chain employs TRBV9 and TRBJ2-7; D not resolved. Germline V gene sequence: CDR1 SGDLS, CDR2 YYNGEE. V lost 1 base and J 7 bases, leaving 21 bases between the germline ends. There are 16 residues in the CDR3. The chain's CDR3 is CASSVSPTPGVVEQYF. In nucleotides, the CDR3 is TGTGCCAGCAGCGTAAGTCCAACGCCTGGGGTTGTAGAGCAGTACTTC.

The V call is TRBV5-6, the J call TRBJ1-2; D unresolved. The germline V gene encodes CDR1 SGHDT and CDR2 YYEEEE. V lost 1 base to trimming and J lost 8 bases, with 12 bases between them. This CDR3 has 13 residues. The CDR3 sequence: CASSLIGSGGYTF. The CDR3, as DNA: TGTGCCAGCAGCTTGATAGGGAGCGGAGGCTACACCTTC.

This chain connects TRBV11-3 to TRBJ2-1; 9 nucleotides match TRBD1. This CDR3 spans 15 amino acids. Germline V lookup: CDR1 SGHNT, CDR2 YENEEA. Trimming took 5 bases from V and 2 from J; bases not matched to a gene: 4. DNA for the CDR3: TGTGCCAGCAGCCAACGACAGGGGGCCTACAATGAGCAGTTCTTC. Encoded protein: CASSQRQGAYNEQFF.

The V and J genes are TRBV29-1 and TRBJ1-4; D gene unclear. Germline CDR1 SQVTM, CDR2 ANQGSEA. The CDR3 is made up of 14 amino acids. V lost 2 bases and J lost 5, with 12 bases in between. CDR3 residues: CSVELNSKNEKLFF. The CDR3 region has the DNA TGCAGCGTTGAATTGAACAGCAAAAATGAAAAACTGTTTTTT.

The chain links TRBV4-1 to TRBJ2-7; weak D call: TRBD2 (7 bases). The CDR3 length is 17 residues. Trimming removed 6 bases at V and 8 bases at J, with 29 bases between. Germline CDR1 reads MGHRA; CDR2 reads YSYEKL. The DNA of the CDR3 is TGCGCCAGCAGTCCAGAGGGGGGGGCCATGCCCCGGGGGAAGCAGTACTTC. This encodes CASSPEGGAMPRGKQYF.

The chain couples TRBV5-1 to TRBJ2-1; TRBD2 aligns across 9 bases. The ends lost 7 bases at V and 5 bases at J; junction bases unmatched: 10. CDR3 length: 15 amino acids. The V gene's germline CDR1 is SGHRS and CDR2 YFSETQ. DNA for the CDR3: TGCGCCAGCCGAATAGCTAGCGGGGCGAACAATGAGCAGTTCTTC. Residues: CASRIASGANNEQFF.

This chain joins TRBV7-2 and TRBJ2-1; D is possibly TRBD1 (5 bases). The CDR3 has 14 residues. Germline loops: CDR1 SGHTA, CDR2 FQGNSA. Trimming cost V 1 base and J 8 bases, with 12 bases left between them. CDR3 coding DNA: TGTGCCAGCAGCTTAGGGACAATAGACGATGAGCAGTTCTTC. As protein: CASSLGTIDDEQFF.

The V gene is TRBV18, the J gene TRBJ2-3; 7 positions match TRBD2. V trimming: 8 bases; J trimming: 1 base; junction bases outside the gene matches: 21. Germline lookup yields CDR1 KGHSH and CDR2 LQKENI. CDR3 length equals 19 residues. CDR3 sequence reads: CASLPFLGSGTLGTDTQYF. The DNA for the CDR3 is TGTGCCAGCCTGCCTTTTTTAGGGAGCGGGACCCTTGGCACAGATACGCAGTATTTT.